The text below deals with one TCR beta chain. Its antigen target is currently unknown. No much larger clone exists at a distance of one base, and base qualities are not known. The source of the sample is a study of CD8+ T cells in alopecia areata (dated by TCRdb to the late 2010s). With respect to the entire study: Treated patients were enrolled in an open-label pilot trial of oral tofacitinib, 5 to 10 mg twice daily, for moderate-to-severe alopecia areata. Scalp tissue and sorted CD4+ and CD8+ peripheral blood T cells from patchy and totalis/universalis alopecia areata patients and from healthy controls were covered by human TCRbeta sequencing. immunoSEQ multiplex PCR using 35 Vbeta forward primers and 13 Jbeta reverse primers was used to amplify TCRbeta CDR3 regions. Tofacitinib was given for 6 to 18 months, followed by 6 months of follow-up off drug to assess delayed response and recurrence. Patients on tofacitinib were biopsied at baseline and after 4 and 24 weeks of treatment, and several of the patients also had a later scalp biopsy. For the treated patients, the SALT score, which quantifies what percentage of scalp surface area is affected, served as the measure of disease severity. Scalp clonality was compared across normal scalp (n=4), patchy alopecia areata scalp (n=8), and alopecia totalis/universalis scalp (n=8). In both human patients and the C3H/HeJ mouse model, the study applied high-throughput TCRbeta sequencing to look at T cell clonal expansion in alopecia areata. RNA came from the PAXgene miRNA kit for fixed scalp, the miRNeasy kit for PBMCs, and the RNeasy kit for mouse skin. What the work shows at the level of the full study, not this receptor alone: Shared TCR sequences between patients were less evident than in mice, which may be partly attributable to HLA diversity in the patient population. Many expanded lesional clones were found to persist in scalp and blood during tofacitinib treatment, and relapse after treatment cessation may be partly explained by this persistence. Higher clonality and more expanded CD8+ clones were observed in lesional scalp than in normal scalp, particularly in alopecia totalis/universalis, a finding suggestive of antigenic drive. Because the treated cohort was small and included a single nonresponder, larger studies are needed to assess links between baseline CD8+ expansion and response. Tofacitinib significantly decreased scalp clonality and the number of expanded CD8+ clones among the top 100 scalp clones. Scalp TCR repertoire analysis is complicated because resident alphabeta T cells in normal human skin are also sequenced, whereas mouse skin is dominated by gammadelta T cells.

The library was generated by the immunoSEQ multiplex PCR assay. To provide template for TCR sequencing, every sample had RNA extracted and reverse transcribed into cDNA. SuperScript III was used for first-strand cDNA synthesis, primed with a 2:1 mix of oligo-dT and random hexamers. A synthetic immune receptor repertoire was used to gauge amplification bias, and whatever bias remained was removed computationally. Turning to the authors' computational methods: Raw reads were preprocessed to remove errors, and CDR3 was defined according to IMGT conventions as the region from the conserved cysteine to phenylalanine. Clonality was computed by normalizing Shannon entropy by log2 of the number of productive unique TCRs and subtracting the result from 1. Whether each scalp clone was CD4 or CD8 was inferred by checking scalp TCRbeta sequences against the CD4 and CD8 repertoires from sorted blood. Drawn from immuneACCESS, this table holds only the in-frame rearrangements with V and J called that TCRdb kept. Clones are partly lost; checked studies trace under half to an unresolved V gene and leave the rest unexplained. From that table come the V and J calls and clone size; the DNA was used to work out D and trimming. In all, the sample holds about 200,000 clones, and roughly 70% of those were seen once. The ten largest clones take up about 1.3% of the sample.

V ends up 4 bases short and J 0 bases short, with an unmatched junction base count of 11. The germline V gene gives CDR1 as SGHTA and CDR2 as FQGNSA. Including cysteine and phenylalanine, the CDR3 has 17 amino acids. Here the CDR3 DNA is all that survives: 51 bases in frame from base 1. What the treatment or condition label conveys for this sample: oral pan-JAK inhibitor, 5-10 mg twice daily. Lesional scalp punch biopsies and peripheral blood were obtained from alopecia areata patients. PBMCs were isolated by density centrifugation and stained for CD3, CD4 and CD8, and CD4+ and CD8+ T cells were sorted on a FACSAria.

The source material was CD4+ T cells sorted from blood, sampled at week 49, from a patient treated with tofacitinib. The sequence was obtained from a human donor with alopecia areata. Recombination connected TRBV7-2 to TRBJ2-7, and 8 junction bases match TRBD2. The bases are TGTGCCAGCAGCTCCCTTGGTCGGCGGGGGGTCTCCTACGAGCAGTACTTC. Its amino acids are CASSSLGRRGVSYEQYF.